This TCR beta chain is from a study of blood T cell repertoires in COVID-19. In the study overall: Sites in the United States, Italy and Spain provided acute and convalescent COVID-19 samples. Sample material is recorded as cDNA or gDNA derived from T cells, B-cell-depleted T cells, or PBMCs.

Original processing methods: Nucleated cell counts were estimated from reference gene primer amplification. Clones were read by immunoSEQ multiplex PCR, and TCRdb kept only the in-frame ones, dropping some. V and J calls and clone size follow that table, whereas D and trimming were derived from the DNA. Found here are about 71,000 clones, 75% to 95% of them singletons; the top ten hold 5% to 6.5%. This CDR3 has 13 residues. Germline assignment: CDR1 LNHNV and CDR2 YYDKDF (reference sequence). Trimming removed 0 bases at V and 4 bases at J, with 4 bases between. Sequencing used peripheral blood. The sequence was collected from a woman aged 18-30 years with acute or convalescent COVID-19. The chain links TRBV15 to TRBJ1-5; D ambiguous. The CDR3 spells CATSRDYNQPQHF. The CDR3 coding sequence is TGTGCCACCAGCAGAGATTATAATCAGCCCCAGCATTTT. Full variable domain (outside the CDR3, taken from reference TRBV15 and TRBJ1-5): DAMVIQNPRYQVTQFGKPVTLSCSQTLNHNVMYWYQQKSSQAPKLLFHYYDKDFNNEADTPDNFQSRRPNTSFCFLDIRSPGLGDTAMYLCATSRDYNQPQHFGDGTRLSIL.